The 19 T cell receptor beta chains below come from one sample, sequenced in a study of blood T cell repertoires in COVID-19. The assay was immunoSEQ multiplex PCR, and TCRdb's table has in-frame clones only and misses some. The table includes around 380,000 clones, 81% detected once. Material for sequencing was peripheral blood. The receptor set was obtained from a human donor with acute or convalescent COVID-19. The donor label of this sample is uncertain.

The V gene is TRBV28, the J gene TRBJ1-5; 9 nucleotides align to TRBD1. The germline gives CDR1 MDHEN, CDR2 SYDVKM. CDR3 length equals 16 residues. Germline trimming cut 6 bases from V and 3 bases from J; bases unmatched to any gene: 9. The chain's CDR3 is CASRTAGTGTNQPQHF. Here the CDR3 DNA reads TGTGCCAGCAGAACTGCCGGGACAGGGACCAATCAGCCCCAGCATTTT. The full variable domain, with the rest looked up from reference TRBV28 and TRBJ1-5, is DVKVTQSSRYLVKRTGEKVFLECVQDMDHENMFWYRQDPGLGLRLIYFSYDVKMKEKGDIPEGYSVSREKKERFSLILESASTNQTSMYLCASRTAGTGTNQPQHFGDGTRLSIL.

This rearrangement joins TRBV12-5 to TRBJ2-5; TRBD1 aligns across 7 bases. The germline V gene encodes CDR1 LGHNT and CDR2 FRNRAP. The V gene end was trimmed by 2 bases and the J gene end by 0 bases; junction bases not matched to a gene: 3. The CDR3 has 15 amino acids. The CDR3 sequence is CASGLRGQYQETQYF. DNA for the CDR3: TGTGCTAGTGGTTTGCGGGGACAGTACCAAGAGACCCAGTACTTC.

V usage is TRBV10-1 and J usage is TRBJ2-4; 10 bases line up with TRBD2. V was pared by 2 bases and J by 1 base, with 8 bases of the junction left unmatched. The CDR3 contains 18 residues. Germline V gene data show CDR1 as WNHNN and CDR2 as SYGVQD (reference sequence). CDR3 coding DNA: TGCGCCAGCAGTGAGAGGCTAGCGGGAGACGGGGCCAAAAACATTCAGTACTTC. Its protein is CASSERLAGDGAKNIQYF.

The CDR3 bases are TGTGCCAGCAGCCCCGGGCGGGGGGGAGAGACCCAGTACTTC. As protein: CASSPGRGGETQYF. The chain carries TRBV5-4 and TRBJ2-5; the match to TRBD2 covers 9 bases. The CDR3 runs to 14 residues. Trimming at V came to 4 bases and at J to 4 bases, leaving 5 bases not matched to a gene. Germline V lookup: CDR1 SGHNT, CDR2 YYREEE (reference sequence).

This sequence joins TRBV3-1 (or the pseudogene TRBV3-2) and TRBJ2-1; no definite D call. V was clipped by 0 bases and J by 1 base, with 7 bases between them. The CDR3 totals 15 residues. Germline V gene data show CDR1 as LGHDT and CDR2 as YNNKEL (reference sequence). CDR3 residues: CASSQDSLSYNEQFF. The CDR3 DNA reads TGTGCCAGCAGCCAAGACAGTTTATCCTACAATGAGCAGTTCTTC.

The gene calls are TRBV7-2 and TRBJ1-5; the D is unclear. The CDR3 consists of 15 residues. CDR1 and CDR2 from the germline V gene are SGHTA and FQGNSA. The V end lost 0 bases, the J end lost 7 bases, and 13 bases lay between the germline ends. CDR3 sequence (DNA): TGTGCCAGCAGCTTAGCGGTGGGCCAGTTCCAGCCCCAGCATTTT. It translates to CASSLAVGQFQPQHF.

The rearrangement uses TRBV7-9 and TRBJ1-6; D remains unclear. The germline CDR1 and CDR2 sequences are SEHNR and FQNEAQ (reference sequence). This CDR3 is 16 amino acids long. With 5 bases removed from V and 3 bases from J, the gap between germline ends came to 14 bases. The CDR3 sequence is CASSAGSGFYNSPLHF. The CDR3 nucleotides are TGTGCCAGCAGCGCGGGGTCAGGTTTCTATAATTCACCCCTCCACTTT.

The sample holds one count of this clone. The chain carries TRBV2 and TRBJ2-2; TRBD1 agrees at 10 bases. The V gene end was trimmed by 6 bases and the J gene end by 5 bases; junction bases not matched to a gene: 6. The germline CDR1 and CDR2 sequences are SNHLY and FYNNEI. This CDR3 region has 15 residues. The CDR3 bases are TGTGCCAGCAGGCGACAGGGGGCAAAAACCGGGGAGCTGTTTTTT. Translation gives CASRRQGAKTGELFF.

The rearrangement links TRBV6-2 or TRBV6-3 to TRBJ1-5; D not certain. This CDR3 has 13 amino acids. With 3 bases removed from V and 9 bases from J, the gap between germline ends came to 12 bases. Germline loops: CDR1 MNHEY, CDR2 SVGEGT. The DNA of the CDR3 is TGTGCCAGCAGTTATCCGCTCCGGGGGCCCCAGCATTTT. Encoded protein: CASSYPLRGPQHF.

The count of this clone is one. The V call is TRBV28, the J call TRBJ2-1, with unresolved D. Germline V gene sequence: CDR1 MDHEN, CDR2 SYDVKM. V was shortened by 4 bases and J by 3 bases, with 4 bases between the two germline ends. This CDR3 has 12 residues. In DNA, the CDR3 is TGTGCCAGCAGTTCGTACTACAATGAGCAGTTCTTC. It translates to CASSSYYNEQFF.

The V gene is TRBV5-6, the J gene TRBJ2-3; 7 nucleotides agree with TRBD1. This CDR3 is built from 16 residues. The V gene's germline CDR1 is SGHDT and CDR2 YYEEEE. The trim removed 1 base at V and 5 bases at J, leaving 10 bases unmatched. The CDR3 spells CASSLRLRWTGDTQYF. The CDR3 DNA is TGTGCCAGCAGCTTGAGGCTTCGCTGGACAGGAGATACGCAGTATTTT.

The chain combines TRBV6-5 with TRBJ2-3; D perhaps matches TRBD1 (5 bases). CDR3 length: 14 amino acids. The germline V gene encodes CDR1 MNHEY and CDR2 SVGAGI. V was clipped by 4 bases and J by 0 bases, with 8 bases between them. CDR3: CASSSGHSTDTQYF. The CDR3 DNA is TGTGCCAGCAGTTCCGGACACAGCACAGATACGCAGTATTTT.

This chain uses TRBV19 with TRBJ1-5; D gene ambiguous. The ends were cut back, 7 bases at V and 7 bases at J, with 11 bases in the middle. Germline values: CDR1 LNHDA, CDR2 SQIVND (reference sequence). The CDR3 consists of 12 residues. CDR3 coding DNA: TGTGCCAGTACCACGGGGTACCAGCCCCAGCATTTT. This translates into CASTTGYQPQHF.

This chain joins TRBV7-9 and TRBJ1-1; D is undetermined. Germline V gives CDR1 SEHNR, CDR2 FQNEAQ (reference sequence). The V end lost 5 bases, the J end lost 2 bases, and 9 bases lay between the germline ends. The CDR3 contains 13 residues. CDR3 bases: TGTGCCAGCAGCCGAGGAGGTAACACTGAAGCTTTCTTT. Amino acids: CASSRGGNTEAFF. Supplemented by reference TRBV7-9 and TRBJ1-1, the full variable domain reads DTGVSQNPRHKITKRGQNVTFRCDPISEHNRLYWYRQTLGQGPEFLTYFQNEAQLEKSRLLSDRFSAERPKGSFSTLEIQRTEQGDSAMYLCASSRGGNTEAFFGQGTRLTVV.

The chain employs TRBV6-5 and TRBJ1-5, with 8 bases aligning to TRBD1. Trimming removed 6 bases from V and 5 bases from J; junction bases left unmatched: 9. The CDR3 runs 15 residues. Germline assignment: CDR1 MNHEY and CDR2 SVGAGI. CDR3 loop: CASRRPGQAYQPQHF. CDR3 coding DNA: TGTGCCAGCAGAAGACCGGGACAGGCATATCAGCCCCAGCATTTT.

The chain couples TRBV12-3 or TRBV12-4 to TRBJ2-4, with D uncertain. The CDR3 extends over 13 amino acids. V gave up 5 bases and J gave up 0 bases, with 5 bases separating them. Written as DNA, the CDR3 is TGTGCCAGCAGTCGACTAGCCAAAAACATTCAGTACTTC. Its protein is CASSRLAKNIQYF.

CDR3 sequence: CASATADRRIYEQYF. CDR3 DNA sequence: TGTGCCAGCGCAACAGCGGACCGCCGAATCTACGAGCAGTACTTC. The chain joins TRBV18 to TRBJ2-7; D is perhaps TRBD2 (5 bases). The CDR3 length is 15 residues. Trimming left V 8 bases short and J 3 bases short, with 20 bases between. The germline gives CDR1 KGHSH, CDR2 LQKENI.

This clone showed up just a few times. The genes are TRBV5-6 and TRBJ1-1; D is unclear. The CDR3 covers 16 residues. Trimming shortened V by 2 bases and J by 0 bases, and 14 bases separated the two germline ends. CDR1 is SGHDT and CDR2 is YYEEEE in the germline V gene. In DNA, the CDR3 is TGTGCCAGCAGCTTTTCTTACAGTTCGCTGAACACTGAAGCTTTCTTT. Translation: CASSFSYSSLNTEAFF.

This clone was seen only once. The V and J genes are TRBV2 and TRBJ1-1; a possible D gene is TRBD1 (6 bases). This CDR3 is 13 amino acids long. V was pared by 10 bases and J by 5 bases, with 17 bases between. CDR1 is SNHLY and CDR2 is FYNNEI in the germline V gene. DNA for the CDR3: TGTGCCACCTCCAGGCAGGGGAAGACTGAAGCTTTCTTT. Its protein is CATSRQGKTEAFF.